This record concerns one T cell receptor beta chain sequence. Its target antigen remains unknown. No base qualities exist here, and no much larger clone lies one base off it. CD4+ T cells from unexposed donors were collected before the COVID-19 pandemic (2011-2018). After about 9 days of culture, CD4+ T cells were isolated with the EasySep CD4+ T cell isolation kit. As cell number allowed, CD4+ T cells from unexposed donors were tested for reactivity to SARS-CoV-2 S and N and to four common cold coronavirus spike pools. About 1.8 million PBMCs per well were cultured in IMDM with approximately 5% human AB serum and 8.5 to 10 IU/ml IL-2. Half of the culture medium was replaced with fresh IL-2-containing medium on days 3 and 7. In general, triplicate replicate wells were used for every peptide culture condition. The leukapheresis product for the unexposed donors was obtained through commercial purchase. Ficoll-Paque PLUS gradient centrifugation was used to isolate PBMCs from leukapheresis product or whole blood. PBMCs were either used fresh in the expansion assay or cryopreserved at -140 degrees C. The QIAamp Micro DNA Kit was used to extract genomic DNA from the CD4+ T cells.

This specimen belongs to a study of CD4 T cells in relation to SARS-CoV-2 and coronaviruses (dated by TCRdb to the early 2020s). Turning to the overall study: In the ViraFEST assay, PBMCs were grown with antigen for 10 days, and TCR beta CDR3s were then sequenced to identify antigen-specific clonal expansions. Expansion assays from other donors in the study were sequenced with a different, Illumina-based TCR-beta assay. Shared crossreactive spike epitopes were mapped to their HLA restriction using patient-derived lymphoblastoid cell lines. An HIV-1 Nef peptide pool or a culture without peptide was used as the negative reference condition. The Adaptive Biotechnologies TCR-sequencing kit was used to sequence samples from three pre-COVID donors and the naive versus memory experiments, whereas other data were Illumina-based. The study assessed, at the TCR clonotype level, memory CD4+ T cell crossreactivity between SARS-CoV-2 and common cold coronavirus spike proteins.

V is reduced by 0 bases and J by 1 base, leaving a spacing of 10 bases between them. Reading from cysteine to phenylalanine, the CDR3 counts 15 amino acids. Only the CDR3 portion is preserved as DNA: 45 bases, with reading frame beginning at the first base. CDR1 and CDR2 (SGDLS, YYNGEE) derive from the germline V gene. The library was generated by the immunoSEQ multiplex PCR assay. The original methods were these. During preprocessing, nonproductive sequences were discarded, as were any CDR3s that did not begin with C, did not end with F or W, or were shorter than 7 amino acids. Antigen-specific clonotypes were called with the MANAFEST web app, based on expansion relative to reference and other culture wells. A clone was considered positive if the clone showed significant expansion compared with the reference culture in 2 of 3 replicate wells at an FDR below 0.05. A further requirement for positive clones was significant expansion compared with all other tandem wells, along with an odds ratio above 5. After three terminal residues were trimmed from each end, CDR3 homology was quantified as pairwise Levenshtein distance using the stringdist R package. What TCRdb holds here is the immuneACCESS table cut down to in-frame rearrangements. Part of the clones is not present; checked against another copy, under half of the missing clones reflect an unresolved V gene, and the others are unexplained. V and J calls and clone size come straight from that table; D and trimming were deduced from the DNA. A total of about 18,000 clones appear in this sample, 77% of them only once. Of the sample, over 25% is held by the ten largest clones.

General study outcomes and caveats: Memory CD4+ clonotypes crossrecognizing SARS-CoV-2 and at least one common cold coronavirus spike were found in roughly 65% of donors. Because no donor provided both pre-pandemic and post-infection samples, tracing the source of pre-existing responses was limited. Small numbers of patients and of tested TCRs were a limitation of the study. Crossreactive clones showed significantly weaker SARS-CoV-2-driven expansion than monoreactive clones, consistent with antigenic imprinting. Because the crossreactivity analysis focused on spike protein, crossreactivity against other viral proteins was not assessed.

Sequencing input: CD4+ T cells from PBMCs, cultured in vitro. This receptor was identified in a human donor in good health. Recombination joined TRBV9 with TRBJ1-1; the D gene identity is not certain. CDR3 sequence: CASSVGIESNTEAFF. The sequence in DNA is TGTGCCAGCAGCGTAGGTATTGAGTCGAACACTGAAGCTTTCTTT.